The 22 T cell receptor beta chains below all came from one sample that was sequenced in a study of spatial heterogeneity in lung cancer. Study outcomes and limitations: One measure, the expanded intratumoral alpha and beta TCR count, tracked tumor mutation counts.

Antigens of these TCRs are unknown. TCRdb used MiXCR to reprocess the 5' RACE reads, holding one entry per CDR3 protein. The table has under 20,000 distinct CDR3 sequences, under 7% seen once; the top ten hold about 6.8%. Regarding time point: sample taken at primary tumor resection. This specimen consisted of lung tumor tissue, obtained at surgery. All receptors come from a male donor with early-stage non-small cell lung cancer.

This clonotype appeared many times. The CDR3 region has the DNA TGCGCCAGCAGCCGGGGGTACGGAGACTCTAGCACAGATACGCAGTATTTT. Residues: CASSRGYGDSSTDTQYF. This chain joins TRBV4-1 and TRBJ2-3; perhaps D is TRBD1 or TRBD2 (5 bases each). V lost 4 bases and J 0 bases, leaving 17 bases between the germline ends. The CDR3 runs to 17 residues. Germline V gene sequence: CDR1 MGHRA, CDR2 YSYEKL.

This rearrangement joins TRBV10-2 to TRBJ1-4; no clear D gene. Trimming pared 8 bases from V and 2 bases from J, leaving 15 bases between. Germline V lookup: CDR1 WSHSY, CDR2 SAAADI. The CDR3 has 15 amino acids. Here the CDR3 reads CASSGFSATNEKLFF. CDR3 in DNA: TGCGCCAGCTCCGGTTTTTCTGCTACTAATGAAAAACTGTTTTTT.

This clonotype was counted a few times. The rearrangement joins TRBV20-1 to TRBJ1-1; D remains unclear. This CDR3 has 13 residues. Trimming cost V 5 bases and J 7 bases, with 17 bases left between them. Germline V CDR1 and CDR2: DFQATT, SNEGSKA (reference sequence). Written as DNA, the CDR3 is TGCAGTGCTGGAAGGCCCAGAAACCTTGAAGCTTTCTTT. It yields the protein CSAGRPRNLEAFF.

This clonotype was counted ten times or more. The chain has TRBV4-2 and TRBJ1-3; D gene ambiguous. Per germline, CDR1 LGHNA and CDR2 YNFKEQ. CDR3 size: 14 residues. V shed 0 bases and J shed 0 bases, with 3 bases lying between them. CDR3 nucleotides: TGTGCCAGCAGCCAAGACTCCTCTGGAAACACCATATATTTT. It yields the protein CASSQDSSGNTIYF.

This clonotype was found many times. J is TRBJ2-7 and V is TRBV29-1; TRBD1 agrees at 7 bases. CDR3 size: 13 residues. Germline CDR1 reads SQVTM; CDR2 reads ANQGSEA. After removal of 3 bases from V and 3 bases from J, the junction contained 5 bases not matched to a gene. The DNA for the CDR3 is TGCAGCGTTGAGAAGGCAGGGGGCTACGAGCAGTACTTC. It specifies CSVEKAGGYEQYF.

This clonotype was counted ten times or more. The chain joins TRBV12-3 or TRBV12-4 to TRBJ2-1; D is possibly TRBD2 (5 bases). Deletions cut 8 bases from V and 5 bases from J, with 16 bases between. The CDR3 loop spans 14 amino acids. CDR3 sequence: CASENSGSNNEQFF. For the CDR3, the DNA is TGTGCCAGCGAGAACAGCGGATCTAACAATGAGCAGTTCTTC.

This clonotype occurred many times. V is TRBV5-1 and J is TRBJ2-7; D is tentatively TRBD1 or TRBD2 (5 bases each). V lost 4 bases and J lost 6, with 17 bases in between. Per germline, CDR1 SGHRS and CDR2 YFSETQ. The CDR3 extends over 14 amino acids. CDR3 in amino acids: CASSQAGGHSEQYF. CDR3 DNA: TGCGCCAGCAGCCAAGCTGGGGGTCATAGCGAGCAGTACTTC.

This clonotype appeared many times. The rearrangement uses TRBV7-2 and TRBJ2-5, with TRBD2 as a possible D gene (5 bases). V lost 5 bases and J 4 bases, leaving 14 bases between the germline ends. Germline lookup yields CDR1 SGHTA and CDR2 FQGNSA. This CDR3 is 14 amino acids long. CDR3 sequence: CASSQGGWGETQYF. Here the CDR3 DNA reads TGTGCCAGCAGCCAAGGAGGATGGGGAGAGACCCAGTACTTC.

This clonotype was picked up many times. This chain connects TRBV18 to TRBJ2-4; TRBD2 aligns across 10 bases. CDR1 is KGHSH and CDR2 is LQKENI in the germline V gene. V dropped 0 bases and J dropped 6; count of bases not matched to a gene: 11. This CDR3 has 18 residues. CDR3 sequence (DNA): TGTGCCAGCTCACCACCTCAGGCTAGCGGGAGAAACGGAAACATTCAGTACTTC. Translation: CASSPPQASGRNGNIQYF.

Ten or more counts support this clonotype. The chain has TRBV7-9 and TRBJ1-4, with unresolved D. The germline gives CDR1 SEHNR, CDR2 FQNEAQ (reference sequence). Trimming shortened V by 4 bases and J by 5 bases, and 14 bases separated the two germline ends. The CDR3 length is 15 residues. This chain's CDR3 is CASSSSLGMNEKLFF. DNA of the CDR3: TGTGCCAGCAGCTCAAGCCTAGGGATGAATGAAAAACTGTTTTTT.

This clonotype is labeled medium-sized. The rearrangement uses TRBV4-1 and TRBJ1-5, with 7 bases lining up with TRBD1. J gave up 2 bases and V 1 base, and 14 bases lay outside the gene matches. Germline V CDR1 and CDR2: MGHRA, YSYEKL. CDR3 length equals 19 residues. CDR3 bases: TGCGCCAGCAGCCAAGGACCCTGGGCCAGGGGGAAGGGCAATCAGCCCCAGCATTTT. Translated, it gives CASSQGPWARGKGNQPQHF.

This clonotype was seen repeatedly, ten times or more. The chain combines TRBV6-2 or TRBV6-3 with TRBJ2-1, with TRBD2 identical over 11 bases. V trimming: 5 bases; J trimming: 4 bases; junction bases outside the gene matches: 7. This CDR3 region has 16 residues. Germline CDR1 MNHEY, CDR2 SVGEGT. CDR3 region: CASSPPGTSGYNEQFF. As DNA, the CDR3 is TGTGCCAGCAGTCCCCCCGGGACTAGCGGATACAATGAGCAGTTCTTC.

This clonotype is medium-sized (0.01 to 0.1%). The chain is built from TRBV20-1 and TRBJ1-6; TRBD1 matches 9 bases. V gave up 2 bases and J gave up 7 bases; unmatched junction bases: 12. Germline CDR1 is DFQATT and CDR2 is SNEGSKA (reference sequence). The CDR3 length is 17 residues. Here the CDR3 reads CSARPQGAMVVNSPLHF. DNA of the CDR3: TGCAGTGCTAGACCACAGGGGGCGATGGTTGTCAATTCACCCCTCCACTTT.

This clonotype counts as medium-sized. The rearrangement joins TRBV6-1 to TRBJ2-7; D gene ambiguous. The CDR3 is 14 residues long. The V gene's germline CDR1 is MNHNS and CDR2 SASEGT. V lost 4 bases, J lost 2 bases, and 12 bases lay in between. The CDR3 protein is CASSVNSWTYEQYF. The CDR3 coding sequence is TGTGCCAGCAGTGTGAACAGCTGGACCTACGAGCAGTACTTC.

By sample fraction, this clonotype is medium-sized. The genes are TRBV7-2 and TRBJ2-3; no reliable D call. CDR3 length: 17 residues. Germline V gene data show CDR1 as SGHTA and CDR2 as FQGNSA. V was pared by 5 bases and J by 5 bases, with 23 bases between. Written as DNA, the CDR3 is TGTGCCAGCAGCCCAGAGTCCGTATGGGATTGGCAAGATACGCAGTATTTT. It translates to CASSPESVWDWQDTQYF.

In its sample, this clonotype ranks as medium-sized. The rearrangement joins TRBV7-8 to TRBJ1-1; D uncertain. V was clipped by 5 bases and J by 4 bases, with 11 bases between them. The CDR3 sequence is 13 residues long. Looked up from germline, CDR1 is SGHVS and CDR2 is FQNEAQ. The DNA of the CDR3 is TGTGCCAGCAGCCCGGCGAGGGCCACTGAAGCTTTCTTT. Protein: CASSPARATEAFF.

This clonotype was counted many times. The rearrangement joins TRBV3-1 to TRBJ1-5; D not certain. The length of the CDR3 is 14 residues. CDR1 is LGHDT and CDR2 is YNNKEL in the germline V gene (reference sequence). Deletions cut 3 bases from V and 10 bases from J, with 16 bases between. This chain's CDR3 is CASSQRAQGNPQHF. DNA of the CDR3: TGTGCCAGCAGCCAGAGGGCACAAGGTAACCCCCAGCATTTT.

This clonotype came up many times. V and J are TRBV5-1 and TRBJ2-2; 7 bases line up with TRBD1. Germline V gene lookup returns CDR1 SGHRS and CDR2 YFSETQ. The junction had 9 bases not matched to a gene; V was cut back by 4 bases and J by 6 bases. This CDR3 has 15 residues. This CDR3 reads CASSPQPTGAGELFF. The CDR3 DNA follows: TGCGCCAGCAGCCCTCAACCCACAGGGGCCGGGGAGCTGTTTTTT.

This clonotype is classed as medium-sized (0.01 to 0.1%). V gene TRBV19 combines with J gene TRBJ1-4; no clear D gene. The V gene lost 7 bases and the J gene lost 7 bases, with 31 bases spanning the gap. The CDR3 is made up of 19 amino acids. Germline loops: CDR1 LNHDA, CDR2 SQIVND (reference sequence). This CDR3 reads CASNSPDEGLKSYGEKLFF. The CDR3 nucleotides are TGTGCCAGTAATTCTCCGGACGAAGGGCTAAAGTCATACGGTGAAAAACTGTTTTTT.

This clonotype is judged medium-sized (0.01 to 0.1%). The chain joins TRBV11-2 to TRBJ2-7; 10 nucleotides line up with TRBD1. V trimming: 5 bases; J trimming: 7 bases; junction bases outside the gene matches: 14. Germline V gene lookup returns CDR1 SGHAT and CDR2 FQNNGV. The CDR3 length is 16 residues. The CDR3 DNA reads TGTGCCAGCAGCCTACCGGGACAGGGGACCCGTGGTGAGCAGTACTTC. As protein: CASSLPGQGTRGEQYF. The entire variable domain, with the rest obtained from reference TRBV11-2 and TRBJ2-7, is as follows: EAGVAQSPRYKIIEKRQSVAFWCNPISGHATLYWYQQILGQGPKLLIQFQNNGVVDDSQLPKDRFSAERLKGVDSTLKIQPAKLEDSAVYLCASSLPGQGTRGEQYFGPGTRLTVT.

This clonotype was picked up many times. The gene calls are TRBV6-1 and TRBJ2-7; D gene ambiguous. CDR1 MNHNS and CDR2 SASEGT come from the germline V gene. This CDR3 is built from 13 residues. V gave up 2 bases and J gave up 2 bases, with 7 bases separating them. CDR3 DNA: TGTGCCAGCAGTGAACAGTGGACCTACGAGCAGTACTTC. This sequence encodes CASSEQWTYEQYF.

DNA for the CDR3: TGTGCCAGCAGCGGGACTAGCGGGGGGGATTACGAGCAGTACTTC. It translates to CASSGTSGGDYEQYF. The rearrangement links TRBV9 to TRBJ2-7; 15 positions agree with TRBD2. The CDR3 loop spans 15 amino acids. Germline-derived CDR1 and CDR2 are SGDLS and YYNGEE. The trim removed 3 bases at V and 4 bases at J, leaving 2 bases unmatched.